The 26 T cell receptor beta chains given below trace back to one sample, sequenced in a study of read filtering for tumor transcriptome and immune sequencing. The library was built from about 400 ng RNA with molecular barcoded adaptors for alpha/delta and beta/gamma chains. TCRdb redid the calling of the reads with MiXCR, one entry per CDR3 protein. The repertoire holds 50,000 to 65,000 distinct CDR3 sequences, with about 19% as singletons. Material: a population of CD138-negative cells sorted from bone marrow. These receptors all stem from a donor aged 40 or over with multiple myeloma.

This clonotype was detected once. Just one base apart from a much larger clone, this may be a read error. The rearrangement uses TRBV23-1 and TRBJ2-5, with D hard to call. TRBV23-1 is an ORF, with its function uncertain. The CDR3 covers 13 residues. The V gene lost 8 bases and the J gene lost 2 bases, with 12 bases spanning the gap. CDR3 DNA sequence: TGCGCCAGCGGTCGTGAACAGCAAGAGACCCAGTACTTC. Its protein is CASGREQQETQYF.

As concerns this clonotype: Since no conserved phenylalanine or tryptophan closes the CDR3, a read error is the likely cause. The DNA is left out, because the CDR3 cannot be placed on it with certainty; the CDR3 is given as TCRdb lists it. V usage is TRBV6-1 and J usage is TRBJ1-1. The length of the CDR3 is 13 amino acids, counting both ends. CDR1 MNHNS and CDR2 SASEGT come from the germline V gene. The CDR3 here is CASSDQINTEAYL.

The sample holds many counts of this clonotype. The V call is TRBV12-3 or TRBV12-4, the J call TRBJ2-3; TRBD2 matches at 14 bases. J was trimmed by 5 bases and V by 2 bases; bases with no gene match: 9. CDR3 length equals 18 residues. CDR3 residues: CASSLKWGLAGEVDTQYF. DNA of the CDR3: TGTGCCAGCAGTTTAAAATGGGGACTAGCGGGAGAGGTAGATACGCAGTATTTT.

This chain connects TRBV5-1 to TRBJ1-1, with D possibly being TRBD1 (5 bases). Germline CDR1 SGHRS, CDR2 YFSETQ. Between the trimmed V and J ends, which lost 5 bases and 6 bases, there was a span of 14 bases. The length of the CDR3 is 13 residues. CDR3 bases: TGCGCCAGCAGTCGGGGCCGGGAGGCTGAAGCTTTCTTT. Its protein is CASSRGREAEAFF.

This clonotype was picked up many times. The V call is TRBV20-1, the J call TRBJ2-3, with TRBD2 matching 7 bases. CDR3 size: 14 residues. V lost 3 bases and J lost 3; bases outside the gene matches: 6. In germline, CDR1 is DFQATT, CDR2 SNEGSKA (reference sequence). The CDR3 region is CSASLAVGTDTQYF. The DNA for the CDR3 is TGCAGTGCTAGTCTAGCGGTTGGAACAGATACGCAGTATTTT.

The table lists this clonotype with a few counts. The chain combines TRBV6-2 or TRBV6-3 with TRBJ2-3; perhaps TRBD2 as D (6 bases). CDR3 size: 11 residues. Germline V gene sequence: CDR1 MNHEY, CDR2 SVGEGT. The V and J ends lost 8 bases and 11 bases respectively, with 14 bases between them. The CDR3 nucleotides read TGTGCCAGCGCCAGGGAGGTGAGGCAGTATTTT. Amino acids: CASAREVRQYF.

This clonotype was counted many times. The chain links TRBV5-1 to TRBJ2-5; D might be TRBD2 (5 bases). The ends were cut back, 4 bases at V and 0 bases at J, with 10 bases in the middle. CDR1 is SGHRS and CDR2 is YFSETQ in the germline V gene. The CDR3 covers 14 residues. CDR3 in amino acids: CASSPRGYQETQYF. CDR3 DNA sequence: TGCGCCAGCAGCCCCCGAGGGTACCAAGAGACCCAGTACTTC.

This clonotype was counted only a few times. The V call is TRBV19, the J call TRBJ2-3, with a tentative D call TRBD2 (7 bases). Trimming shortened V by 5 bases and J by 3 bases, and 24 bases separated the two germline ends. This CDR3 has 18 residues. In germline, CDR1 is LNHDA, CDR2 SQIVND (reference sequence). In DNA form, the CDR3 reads TGTGCCAGTAGTCTCTACCCGGGGGGCGGGGCGACAACAGATACGCAGTATTTT. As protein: CASSLYPGGGATTDTQYF. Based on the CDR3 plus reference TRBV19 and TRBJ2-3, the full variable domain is DGGITQSPKYLFRKEGQNVTLSCEQNLNHDAMYWYRQDPGQGLRLIYYSQIVNDFQKGDIAEGYSVSREKKESFPLTVTSAQKNPTAFYLCASSLYPGGGATTDTQYFGPGTRLTVL.

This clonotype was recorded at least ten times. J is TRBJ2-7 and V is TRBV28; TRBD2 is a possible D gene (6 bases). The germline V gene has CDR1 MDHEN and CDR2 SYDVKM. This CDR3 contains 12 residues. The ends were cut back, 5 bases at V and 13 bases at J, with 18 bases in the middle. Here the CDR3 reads CASSAAGWGLYF. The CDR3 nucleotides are TGTGCCAGCAGTGCCGCGGGGTGGGGATTATACTTC.

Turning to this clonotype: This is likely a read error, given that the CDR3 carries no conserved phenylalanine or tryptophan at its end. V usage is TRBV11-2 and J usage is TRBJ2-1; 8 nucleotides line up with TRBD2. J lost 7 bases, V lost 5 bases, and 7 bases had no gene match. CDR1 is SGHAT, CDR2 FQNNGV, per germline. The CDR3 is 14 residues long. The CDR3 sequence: CASSLAGGRNEQFI. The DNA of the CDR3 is TGTGCCAGCAGCCTCGCGGGGGGCAGGAATGAGCAGTTCATC.

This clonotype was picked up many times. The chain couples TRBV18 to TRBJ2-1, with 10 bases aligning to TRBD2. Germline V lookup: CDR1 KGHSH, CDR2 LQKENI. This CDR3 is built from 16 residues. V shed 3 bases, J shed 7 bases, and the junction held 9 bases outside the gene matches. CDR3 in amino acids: CASSPQSGRASNEQFF. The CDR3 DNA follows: TGTGCCAGCTCACCTCAGAGCGGGAGGGCCTCAAATGAGCAGTTCTTC. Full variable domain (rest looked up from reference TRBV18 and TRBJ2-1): NAGVMQNPRHLVRRRGQEARLRCSPMKGHSHVYWYRQLPEEGLKFMVYLQKENIIDESGMPKERFSAEFPKEGPSILRIQQVVRGDSAAYFCASSPQSGRASNEQFFGPGTRLTVL.

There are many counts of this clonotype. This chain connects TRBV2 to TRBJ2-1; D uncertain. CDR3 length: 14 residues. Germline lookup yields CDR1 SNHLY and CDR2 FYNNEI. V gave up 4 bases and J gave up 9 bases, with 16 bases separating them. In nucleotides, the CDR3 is TGTGCCAGCAGTGGGTGGCAGTTAGCTAGTGAGCAGTTCTTC. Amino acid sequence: CASSGWQLASEQFF.

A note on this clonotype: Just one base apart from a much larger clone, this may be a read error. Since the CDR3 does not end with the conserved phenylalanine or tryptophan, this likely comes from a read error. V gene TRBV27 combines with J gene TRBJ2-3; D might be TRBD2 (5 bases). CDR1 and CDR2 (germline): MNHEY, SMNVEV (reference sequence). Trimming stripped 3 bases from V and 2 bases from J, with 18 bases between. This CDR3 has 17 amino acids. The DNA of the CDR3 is TGTGCCAGCAGTTTCCCCCTAGAGTCGGGGAACACAGATACGCAGTATTAT. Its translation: CASSFPLESGNTDTQYY.

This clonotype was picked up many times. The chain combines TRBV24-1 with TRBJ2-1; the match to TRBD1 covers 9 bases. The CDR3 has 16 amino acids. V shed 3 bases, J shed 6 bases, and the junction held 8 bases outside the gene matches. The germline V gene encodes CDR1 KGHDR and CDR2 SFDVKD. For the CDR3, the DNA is TGTGCCACCAGTGATCCCCGGGACAGGGTTTCCAATGAGCAGTTCTTC. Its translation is CATSDPRDRVSNEQFF.

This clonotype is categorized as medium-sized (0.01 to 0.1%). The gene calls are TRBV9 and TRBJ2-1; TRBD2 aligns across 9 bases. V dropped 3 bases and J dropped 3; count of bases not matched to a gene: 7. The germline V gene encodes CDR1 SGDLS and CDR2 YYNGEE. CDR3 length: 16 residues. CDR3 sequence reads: CASSERAGGLYNEQFF. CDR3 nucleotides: TGTGCCAGCAGCGAACGAGCGGGGGGACTCTACAATGAGCAGTTCTTC.

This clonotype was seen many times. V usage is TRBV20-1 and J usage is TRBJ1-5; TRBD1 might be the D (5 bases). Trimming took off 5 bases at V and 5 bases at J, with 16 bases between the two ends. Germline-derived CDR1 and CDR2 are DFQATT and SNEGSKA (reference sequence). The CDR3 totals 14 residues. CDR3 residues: CSAPGRAQYQPQHF. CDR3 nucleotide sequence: TGCAGTGCTCCGGGGCGGGCCCAATATCAGCCCCAGCATTTT.

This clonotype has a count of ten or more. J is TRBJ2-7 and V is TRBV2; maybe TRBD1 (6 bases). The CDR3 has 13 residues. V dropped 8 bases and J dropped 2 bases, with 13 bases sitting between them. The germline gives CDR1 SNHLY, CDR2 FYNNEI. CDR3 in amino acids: CASEDSAPYEQYF. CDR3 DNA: TGTGCCAGCGAGGACAGCGCGCCCTACGAGCAGTACTTC.

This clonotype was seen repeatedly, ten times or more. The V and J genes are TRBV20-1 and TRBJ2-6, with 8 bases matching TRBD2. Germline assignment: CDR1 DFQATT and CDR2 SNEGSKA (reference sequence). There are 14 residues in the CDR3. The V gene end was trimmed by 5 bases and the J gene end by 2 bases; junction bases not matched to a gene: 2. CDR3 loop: CSALTSAGANVLTF. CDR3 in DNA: TGCAGTGCTTTGACTAGCGCTGGGGCCAACGTCCTGACTTTC.

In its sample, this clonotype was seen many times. This CDR3 reads CASSLGPGNTGELFF. DNA for the CDR3: TGTGCCAGCAGTTTGGGACCCGGGAACACCGGGGAGCTGTTTTTT. The gene calls are TRBV7-3 and TRBJ2-2; D is possibly TRBD1 or TRBD2 (5 bases each). The germline CDR1 and CDR2 sequences are SGHTA and FQGTGA. V lost 6 bases and J 1 base, leaving 12 bases between the germline ends. This CDR3 has 15 residues.

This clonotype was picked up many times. The CDR3 DNA sequence: TGCAGTGCTAGAGACGGGACAGGGGGCGATGAGCAGTTCTTC. Translating gives CSARDGTGGDEQFF. The rearrangement joins TRBV20-1 to TRBJ2-1; 12 nucleotides align to TRBD1. V trimming: 0 bases; J trimming: 8 bases; junction bases outside the gene matches: 2. Germline V gene sequence: CDR1 DFQATT, CDR2 SNEGSKA (reference sequence). This CDR3 comprises 14 residues.

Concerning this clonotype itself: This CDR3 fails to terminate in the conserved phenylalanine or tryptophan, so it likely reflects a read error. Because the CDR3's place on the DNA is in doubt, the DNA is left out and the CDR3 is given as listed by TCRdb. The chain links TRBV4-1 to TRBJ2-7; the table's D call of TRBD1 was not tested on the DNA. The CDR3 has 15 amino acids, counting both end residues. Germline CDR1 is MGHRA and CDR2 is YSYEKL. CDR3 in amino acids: CASSQDGGEVYEQHL.

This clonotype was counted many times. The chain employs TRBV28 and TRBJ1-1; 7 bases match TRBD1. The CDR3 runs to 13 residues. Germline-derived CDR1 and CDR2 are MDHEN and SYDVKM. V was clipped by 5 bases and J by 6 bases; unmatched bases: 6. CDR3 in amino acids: CASSQDRRPEAFF. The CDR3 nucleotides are TGTGCCAGCAGTCAGGACAGGCGACCTGAAGCTTTCTTT.

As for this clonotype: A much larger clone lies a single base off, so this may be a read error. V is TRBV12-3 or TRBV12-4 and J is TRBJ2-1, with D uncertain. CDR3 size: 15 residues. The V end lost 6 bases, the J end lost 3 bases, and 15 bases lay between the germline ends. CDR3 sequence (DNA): TGTGCCAGCAGGACCCTAGGCCTTAACTACAATGAGCAGTTCTTC. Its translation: CASRTLGLNYNEQFF.

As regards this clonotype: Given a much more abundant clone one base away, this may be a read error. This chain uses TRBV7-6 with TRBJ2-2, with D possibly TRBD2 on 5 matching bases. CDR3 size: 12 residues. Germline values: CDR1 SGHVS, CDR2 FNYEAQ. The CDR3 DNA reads TGTGCCAGCAGCTTAAGAGCCGGGGAGCCGTTTTTT. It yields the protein CASSLRAGEPFF.

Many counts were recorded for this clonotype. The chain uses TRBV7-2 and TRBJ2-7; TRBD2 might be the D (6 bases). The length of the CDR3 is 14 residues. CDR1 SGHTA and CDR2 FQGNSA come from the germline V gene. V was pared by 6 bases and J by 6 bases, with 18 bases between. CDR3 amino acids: CASRSKGAGFEQYF. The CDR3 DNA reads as TGTGCCAGCAGATCCAAGGGAGCGGGTTTCGAGCAGTACTTC.

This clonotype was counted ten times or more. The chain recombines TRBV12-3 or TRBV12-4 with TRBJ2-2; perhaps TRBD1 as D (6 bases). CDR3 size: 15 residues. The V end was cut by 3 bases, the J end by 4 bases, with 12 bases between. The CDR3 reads CASSLPGQITGELFF. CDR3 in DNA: TGTGCCAGCAGTTTGCCCGGACAGATCACCGGGGAGCTGTTTTTT.